The 28 T cell receptor beta chains below come from one sample, sequenced in a study of blood T cell repertoires in COVID-19. Produced via immunoSEQ multiplex PCR; TCRdb's table is partial and in-frame only. This sample has about 130,000 clones; around 79% occur once, and the top ten carry roughly 4.9%. Material for sequencing was peripheral blood. The receptor set was obtained from a woman in her 70s with COVID-19, enrolled during active disease.

The genes are TRBV2 and TRBJ1-2; D is unclear. Germline V gene lookup returns CDR1 SNHLY and CDR2 FYNNEI. The V end lost 3 bases, the J end lost 0 bases, and 8 bases lay between the germline ends. CDR3 length: 14 residues. CDR3 in amino acids: CASSEGRSNYGYTF. In DNA form, the CDR3 reads TGTGCCAGCAGTGAGGGGAGGTCTAACTATGGCTACACCTTC. Using reference TRBV2 and TRBJ1-2 for the parts outside the CDR3, the full variable domain is EPEVTQTPSHQVTQMGQEVILRCVPISNHLYFYWYRQILGQKVEFLVSFYNNEISEKSEIFDDQFSVERPDGSNFTLKIRSTKLEDSAMYFCASSEGRSNYGYTFGSGTRLTVV.

The V gene is TRBV9, the J gene TRBJ1-2, with 8 positions matching TRBD1. The junction had 10 bases not matched to a gene; V was cut back by 4 bases and J by 5 bases. From germline, CDR1 is SGDLS and CDR2 YYNGEE. The CDR3 is 15 amino acids. This CDR3 is CASSTHGQGGYGYTF. CDR3 sequence (DNA): TGTGCCAGCAGCACCCACGGACAGGGAGGATATGGCTACACCTTC.

This clone has a handful of counts. This chain connects TRBV7-9 to TRBJ1-5; TRBD1 is a possible D gene (6 bases). The CDR3 contains 16 residues. Per the germline V gene, CDR1 is SEHNR and CDR2 is FQNEAQ (reference sequence). Trimming stripped 5 bases from V and 2 bases from J, with 16 bases between. In DNA, the CDR3 is TGTGCCAGCAGCGCTACAGGGTTGAGTGGCAATCAGCCCCAGCATTTT. It translates to CASSATGLSGNQPQHF. The full variable domain, completed using reference TRBV7-9 and TRBJ1-5, is DTGVSQNPRHKITKRGQNVTFRCDPISEHNRLYWYRQTLGQGPEFLTYFQNEAQLEKSRLLSDRFSAERPKGSFSTLEIQRTEQGDSAMYLCASSATGLSGNQPQHFGDGTRLSIL.

The chain couples TRBV10-3 to TRBJ2-3, with TRBD1 matching over 10 bases. In germline, CDR1 is ENHRY, CDR2 SYGVKD. CDR3 length: 16 amino acids. The V gene end was trimmed by 2 bases and the J gene end by 3 bases; junction bases not matched to a gene: 5. DNA of the CDR3: TGTGCCATCAGTGAGCGGGCGGACAGGGGGACAGATACGCAGTATTTT. Its protein is CAISERADRGTDTQYF.

This rearrangement joins TRBV27 to TRBJ1-1, with a weak D call TRBD1 (6 bases). CDR1 is MNHEY, CDR2 SMNVEV, per germline (reference sequence). Trimming left V 6 bases short and J 6 bases short, with 23 bases between. The CDR3 is 16 residues long. The CDR3 spells CASRGPGTPGSPEAFF. DNA for the CDR3: TGTGCCAGCAGGGGGCCCGGGACACCAGGGAGCCCTGAAGCTTTCTTT.

V is TRBV19 and J is TRBJ1-1; D possibly corresponds to TRBD1 (5 bases). Trimming shortened V by 0 bases and J by 3 bases, and 8 bases separated the two germline ends. This CDR3 contains 14 residues. Germline V gene data show CDR1 as LNHDA and CDR2 as SQIVND (reference sequence). The CDR3 is CASSIEGGYTEAFF. CDR3 bases: TGTGCCAGTAGTATAGAGGGGGGGTACACTGAAGCTTTCTTT.

This rearrangement joins TRBV7-9 to TRBJ1-5, with 9 bases identical to TRBD1. The CDR3 covers 15 residues. J was trimmed by 6 bases and V by 5 bases; bases with no gene match: 8. The germline gives CDR1 SEHNR, CDR2 FQNEAQ (reference sequence). The CDR3 protein is CASSHTGGAGQPQHF. The CDR3 DNA follows: TGTGCCAGCAGCCATACAGGGGGCGCGGGTCAGCCCCAGCATTTT.

The chain employs TRBV5-4 and TRBJ2-4, with 7 positions matching TRBD1. The CDR3 has 14 amino acids. After removal of 4 bases from V and 1 base from J, the junction contained 2 bases not matched to a gene. Looked up from germline, CDR1 is SGHNT and CDR2 is YYREEE (reference sequence). As DNA, the CDR3 is TGTGCCAGCAGCCAGGACAGGGCCAAAAACATTCAGTACTTC. Translating it yields CASSQDRAKNIQYF.

The gene calls are TRBV4-3 and TRBJ2-7; 8 positions agree with TRBD1. This CDR3 region has 16 residues. V shed 0 bases, J shed 4 bases, and the junction held 8 bases outside the gene matches. Germline assignment: CDR1 LGHNA and CDR2 YSLEER. DNA for the CDR3: TGCGCCAGCAGCCAAGAATCCGGGACAGGAATTTACGAGCAGTACTTC. Protein: CASSQESGTGIYEQYF.

The V and J genes are TRBV29-1 and TRBJ1-2, with 7 bases matching TRBD1. The CDR3 runs 15 residues. V lost 2 bases, J lost 2 bases, and 8 bases stayed unmatched. Germline CDR1 reads SQVTM; CDR2 reads ANQGSEA. The CDR3 nucleotides are TGCAGCGTTGAAAGAGAAAGGGGGCCAAACTATGGCTACACCTTC. It codes for CSVERERGPNYGYTF.

The chain uses TRBV9 and TRBJ2-7, with D perhaps matching TRBD1 (6 bases). V gave up 0 bases and J gave up 2 bases, with 9 bases separating them. Germline lookup yields CDR1 SGDLS and CDR2 YYNGEE. The CDR3 is 14 amino acids. Here the CDR3 DNA reads TGTGCCAGCAGCGTAGGGACAGCAGCCTACGAGCAGTACTTC. It encodes CASSVGTAAYEQYF.

V is TRBV9 and J is TRBJ1-2; 7 positions agree with TRBD1. CDR1 and CDR2 (germline): SGDLS, YYNGEE. Germline trimming cut 4 bases from V and 11 bases from J; bases unmatched to any gene: 5. The CDR3 sequence is 11 residues long. CDR3 sequence: CASSLGQEYTF. The DNA for the CDR3 is TGTGCCAGCAGCCTCGGACAGGAATACACCTTC.

This chain connects TRBV30 to TRBJ1-2; D is ambiguous. With 3 bases removed from V and 2 bases from J, the gap between germline ends came to 13 bases. The CDR3 totals 14 residues. Looked up from germline, CDR1 is GTSNPN and CDR2 is SVGIG (reference sequence). This chain's CDR3 is CAWSPLGANYGYTF. The CDR3 DNA follows: TGTGCCTGGAGCCCCTTGGGCGCCAACTATGGCTACACCTTC. Combining the CDR3 with reference TRBV30 and TRBJ1-2 gives the whole variable domain SQTIHQWPATLVQPVGSPLSLECTVEGTSNPNLYWYRQAAGRGLQLLFYSVGIGQISSEVPQNLSASRPQDRQFILSSKKLLLSDSGFYLCAWSPLGANYGYTFGSGTRLTVV.

This clone was observed a few times. V and J are TRBV6-4 and TRBJ2-3, with 10 positions matching TRBD2. The CDR3 consists of 16 residues. Trimming cost V 3 bases and J 0 bases; bases outside gene matches: 3. Germline CDR1 reads MRHNA; CDR2 reads SNTAGT. CDR3 loop: CASSEVSGGSTDTQYF. DNA of the CDR3: TGTGCCAGCAGTGAAGTTAGCGGGGGGAGCACAGATACGCAGTATTTT.

This clone appeared a single time. The chain recombines TRBV19 with TRBJ1-1, with D unresolved. Trimming stripped 4 bases from V and 1 base from J, with 16 bases between. Germline CDR1 reads LNHDA; CDR2 reads SQIVND (reference sequence). The CDR3 spans 16 residues. CDR3 sequence (DNA): TGTGCCAGTAGTACATCTTATCAGGCTACGAACACTGAAGCTTTCTTT. This encodes CASSTSYQATNTEAFF.

V is TRBV7-8 and J is TRBJ1-1, with 8 bases fitting TRBD1. The CDR3 length is 18 residues. V was pared by 1 base and J by 4 bases, with 14 bases of the junction left unmatched. CDR1 is SGHVS and CDR2 is FQNEAQ in the germline V gene. In DNA, the CDR3 is TGTGCCAGCAGCTTAGTGGGCAGGGGGCGCAGTGTGGTCACTGAAGCTTTCTTT. Amino acid sequence: CASSLVGRGRSVVTEAFF.

The J gene is TRBJ2-5, the V gene TRBV7-3; D is unclear. Between the trimmed V and J ends, which lost 3 bases and 5 bases, there was a span of 10 bases. This CDR3 spans 13 amino acids. The germline CDR1 and CDR2 sequences are SGHTA and FQGTGA. The CDR3 nucleotides are TGTGCCAGCAGCTTCCGAGTTGGTGAGACCCAGTACTTC. It is translated as CASSFRVGETQYF.

The chain has TRBV12-3 or TRBV12-4 and TRBJ1-2; the D is unclear. The length of the CDR3 is 13 residues. V was cut by 5 bases and J by 5 bases, with 12 bases left in between. The CDR3: CASSPSGGYGYTF. CDR3 DNA sequence: TGTGCCAGCAGTCCCTCAGGCGGGTATGGCTACACCTTC.

CDR3 in amino acids: CASSPTGSETQYF. CDR3 nucleotides: TGTGCCAGCAGTCCGACAGGGTCCGAGACCCAGTACTTC. The chain is built from TRBV27 and TRBJ2-5; 7 bases align to TRBD1. In germline, CDR1 is MNHEY, CDR2 SMNVEV (reference sequence). The CDR3 is 13 residues long. The V and J ends lost 5 bases and 5 bases, in that order; junction bases with no gene match: 5.

The genes are TRBV3-1 (or the pseudogene TRBV3-2) and TRBJ2-5, with TRBD1 identical over 8 bases. V lost 0 bases and J lost 4; bases outside the gene matches: 10. The CDR3 sequence is 17 residues long. Germline lookup yields CDR1 LGHDT and CDR2 YNNKEL (reference sequence). Here the CDR3 reads CASSQDRADRGGETQYF. CDR3 DNA sequence: TGTGCCAGCAGCCAAGATCGAGCCGACAGGGGTGGAGAGACCCAGTACTTC.

This chain links TRBV6-1 with TRBJ2-7, with D tentatively TRBD1 (5 bases). The CDR3 length is 14 residues. Germline V gene sequence: CDR1 MNHNS, CDR2 SASEGT. Trimming took 10 bases from V and 5 from J, leaving 21 bases between them. In DNA, the CDR3 is TGTGCCACCAGCCCCCGTGGGGCAATCAACGAGCAGTACTTC. This encodes CATSPRGAINEQYF.

The gene calls are TRBV3-1 (or the pseudogene TRBV3-2) and TRBJ2-3; maybe TRBD2 (6 bases). Trimming removed 5 bases at V and 4 bases at J, with 16 bases between. The CDR3 has 15 residues. Germline CDR1 is LGHDT and CDR2 is YNNKEL (reference sequence). The CDR3 loop reads CASSVGGAAPDTQYF. CDR3 DNA: TGTGCCAGCAGCGTGGGCGGGGCAGCGCCAGATACGCAGTATTTT.

The J gene is TRBJ2-7, the V gene TRBV3-1 (or the pseudogene TRBV3-2), with 7 bases that match TRBD1. V trimming: 5 bases; J trimming: 0 bases; junction bases outside the gene matches: 4. This CDR3 is built from 14 residues. Germline lookup yields CDR1 LGHDT and CDR2 YNNKEL (reference sequence). CDR3 sequence (DNA): TGTGCCAGCAGCGATAGACAGGGCTCCTACGAGCAGTACTTC. It translates to CASSDRQGSYEQYF.

This clone was detected once. The V gene is TRBV7-2, the J gene TRBJ1-4; D unresolved. The CDR3 is made up of 13 amino acids. From germline, CDR1 is SGHTA and CDR2 FQGNSA. The V gene lost 3 bases and the J gene lost 8 bases, with 10 bases spanning the gap. CDR3 DNA: TGTGCCAGCAGCTTGGGAGGTCGCGAAAAACTGTTTTTT. This codes for CASSLGGREKLFF.

The V and J genes are TRBV4-3 and TRBJ1-3; 9 bases fit TRBD1. This CDR3 is 18 amino acids long. V was clipped by 4 bases and J by 3 bases; unmatched bases: 13. CDR1 LGHNA and CDR2 YSLEER come from the germline V gene. This chain's CDR3 is CASSPSTGTGSVGNTIYF. As DNA, the CDR3 is TGCGCCAGCAGCCCATCCACCGGGACAGGGTCGGTTGGAAACACCATATATTTT.

As concerns this clone: The sample holds other DNA sequences that translate to the same CDR3. The genes are TRBV28 and TRBJ1-2; no definite D call. This CDR3 has 13 amino acids. Germline V gives CDR1 MDHEN, CDR2 SYDVKM. V was clipped by 2 bases and J by 2 bases, with 6 bases between them. CDR3 loop: CASSLGQNYGYTF. CDR3 bases: TGTGCCAGCAGTTTAGGCCAAAACTATGGCTACACCTTC.

This chain uses TRBV11-2 with TRBJ2-3; 8 bases line up with TRBD1. The J segment lost 2 bases and the V segment lost 8 bases, leaving 3 bases of the junction unmatched. CDR1 and CDR2 (germline): SGHAT, FQNNGV. The CDR3 sequence is 13 residues long. The CDR3, as DNA: TGTGCCAGCCGGACAGGGTCCACAGATACGCAGTATTTT. Its protein is CASRTGSTDTQYF.

The rearrangement links TRBV7-2 to TRBJ2-5; TRBD2 agrees at 8 bases. There are 14 residues in the CDR3. Trimming removed 5 bases from V and 5 bases from J; junction bases left unmatched: 7. Germline V lookup: CDR1 SGHTA, CDR2 FQGNSA. The CDR3 protein is CASSAGQRGETQYF. For the CDR3, the DNA is TGTGCCAGCAGCGCAGGACAGCGGGGGGAGACCCAGTACTTC.